A selection of T cell receptor beta chains follows, all from one sample in a study of T cell responses to AZD1222 COVID-19 vaccine. The data were produced by immunoSEQ multiplex PCR, yet TCRdb's version contains in-frame clones alone and is incomplete. The table records approximately 190,000 clones, approximately 92% of them present only once. The sample consisted of peripheral blood, taken on day 0 of AZD1222 vaccination. The receptors stem from an adult in good health. Each CDR3 is given with its conserved first and last residue. D genes are given only for firm matches. Not all rows give a size; the values are once, few, many and, for expanded clones, a class.

>TRBV19|.|TRBJ1-6|.
TGTGCCAGTACCCCGGGAGGACTCAGGTCACCCCTCCACTTT
CASTPGGLRSPLHF
>TRBV18|.|TRBJ1-5|.
TGTGCCAGCTCAACAAGTACAGCAAATAGCAATCAGCCCCAGCATTTT
CASSTSTANSNQPQHF
>TRBV12-5|.|TRBJ2-7|once
TGTGCTAGTGGTTTGGCACAGCCCCCGGAGCAGTACTTC
CASGLAQPPEQYF
>TRBV11-3|.|TRBJ1-3|.
TGTGCCAGCAGCTTATCCGGGACGGACTCTGGAAACACCATATATTTT
CASSLSGTDSGNTIYF
>TRBV2|.|TRBJ2-6|.
TGTGCCAGCCACCGTCAGGGGCTCTCTGGGGCCAACGTCCTGACTTTC
CASHRQGLSGANVLTF
>TRBV10-3|TRBD1|TRBJ1-5|.
TGTGCCATCAGTCGGGACAGCTCCAATCAGCCCCAGCATTTT
CAISRDSSNQPQHF
>TRBV30|.|TRBJ2-6|.
TGTGCCTGGATTGATGGTGCTGCTGGGGCCAACGTCCTGACTTTC
CAWIDGAAGANVLTF
>TRBV28|.|TRBJ1-6|.
TGTGCCAGCAGTTACAGGACCTATAATTCACCCCTCCACTTT
CASSYRTYNSPLHF
>TRBV5-1|TRBD1|TRBJ1-1|.
TGCGCCAGCAGCCCCGGGGGGACAGGAGGAGAAGCTTTCTTT
CASSPGGTGGEAFF
>TRBV5-1|.|TRBJ1-2|.
TGCGCCAGCAGCCTAACCTCAGGTTGGGGCTACACCTTC
CASSLTSGWGYTF
>TRBV19|.|TRBJ2-1|once
TGTGCCAGTAGTATGGAACTGGGTGAGCAGTTCTTC
CASSMELGEQFF
>TRBV5-4|.|TRBJ2-3|.
TGTGCCAGCAGCTTGGGGGGGCAGGGCACTTTAGATACGCAGTATTTT
CASSLGGQGTLDTQYF
>TRBV4-2|TRBD1|TRBJ1-4|.
TGTGCCAGCAGCCCCAAGGGCCTCCGACAGGGGGGACCAACTAATGAAAAACTGTTTTTT
CASSPKGLRQGGPTNEKLFF
>TRBV2|TRBD1|TRBJ1-2|.
TGTGCCAGCAGTGAAGGGCCGGGACAGGGGGCGGTTGGCTACACCTTC
CASSEGPGQGAVGYTF
>TRBV28|TRBD2|TRBJ2-7|once
TGTGCCAGCACCCTCGGGGAGGGTTTGCCGATCGAGCAGTACTTC
CASTLGEGLPIEQYF
>TRBV4-2|.|TRBJ1-1|.
TGTGCCAGCAGCCAAGATATGGGGTACTCAGCTTTCTTT
CASSQDMGYSAFF
>TRBV6-5|.|TRBJ2-2|.
TGTGCCAGCAGTTACTTGCGGACTGCCACCGGGGAGCTGTTTTTT
CASSYLRTATGELFF
>TRBV19|.|TRBJ2-5|.
TGTGCCAGTAGTATTCTCGGGGTAAAAGAGACCCAGTACTTC
CASSILGVKETQYF
>TRBV28|.|TRBJ2-1|.
TGTGCCAGCAGTTTAGTCAGAACAGGCTTATCCTACAATGAGCAGTTCTTC
CASSLVRTGLSYNEQFF
>TRBV9|TRBD2|TRBJ2-3|.
TGTGCCAGCAGCGGCCCGGGACTAGCTACGGATACGCAGTATTTT
CASSGPGLATDTQYF
>TRBV3-1/TRBV3-2|.|TRBJ1-1|.
TGTGCCAGCAGCCAAGAAAGCGCTGAAGCTTTCTTT
CASSQESAEAFF
>TRBV12-3/TRBV12-4|.|TRBJ2-5|.
TGTGCCAGCTCCTGGGGGATTGAGACCCAGTACTTC
CASSWGIETQYF
>TRBV2|TRBD1|TRBJ1-5|.
TGTGCCAGCACTCAAGGGACAGGGGGGCAGCCCCAGCATTTT
CASTQGTGGQPQHF
>TRBV30|.|TRBJ1-2|.
TGTGCCTGGAGTGCCCAGCATGGAGGCTACACCTTC
CAWSAQHGGYTF
>TRBV9|TRBD1|TRBJ1-3|.
TGTGCCAGCAGCTTTGGACAGGGTGTAAACACCATATATTTT
CASSFGQGVNTIYF
>TRBV12-3/TRBV12-4|.|TRBJ2-7|.
TGTGCCAGCAGAATGACCCAGGGAGCCGAGCAGTACTTC
CASRMTQGAEQYF
>TRBV11-2|.|TRBJ2-7|.
TGTGCCAGCAGCTTAAGCTTGTCCTACGAGCAGTACTTC
CASSLSLSYEQYF
>TRBV11-2|.|TRBJ1-3|.
TGTGCCAGCAGACCACAGGTGCTTCGAAACACCATATATTTT
CASRPQVLRNTIYF
>TRBV30|TRBD2|TRBJ2-7|.
TGTGCCACCAAAGGGCGGGGGTTCTACGAGCAGTACTTC
CATKGRGFYEQYF
>TRBV9|.|TRBJ2-3|.
TGTGCCAGCAGCGTAGGCCCGGGCACAGATACGCAGTATTTT
CASSVGPGTDTQYF
>TRBV7-6|.|TRBJ2-2|.
TGTGCCAGCAAACTAACGGGTGACACCGGGGAGCTGTTTTTT
CASKLTGDTGELFF
>TRBV30|.|TRBJ2-1|.
TGTGCCTGGAACCCGAGTGGGAATGAGCAGTTCTTC
CAWNPSGNEQFF
>TRBV5-1|.|TRBJ2-2|.
TGCGCCAGCAGCCCCCCGGGGCAGGCTAACACCGGGGAGCTGTTTTTT
CASSPPGQANTGELFF
>TRBV12-5|.|TRBJ1-1|.
TGTGCTAGTGGTCCCCCGGACAGTACTGAAGCTTTCTTT
CASGPPDSTEAFF
>TRBV7-6|.|TRBJ2-3|once
TGTGCCAGCAGCTTAGCCGCGGGCAGCACAGATACGCAGTATTTT
CASSLAAGSTDTQYF
>TRBV5-4|TRBD1|TRBJ2-7|.
TGTGCCAGCAGCGCTCCGACAGGGGACTACGAGCAGTACTTC
CASSAPTGDYEQYF
>TRBV28|.|TRBJ1-2|.
TGTGCCAGCAGAAGGACAGAAGGTGGCTACACCTTC
CASRRTEGGYTF
>TRBV6-5|.|TRBJ2-1|.
TGTGCCAGCAGTTGGGACTGGAGCTCCTACAATGAGCAGTTCTTC
CASSWDWSSYNEQFF
>TRBV3-1/TRBV3-2|.|TRBJ2-3|.
TGTGCCAGCAGCCAAGATTGGAGACCGCCGCAGTATTTT
CASSQDWRPPQYF
>TRBV3-1/TRBV3-2|TRBD2|TRBJ2-5|.
TGTGCCAGCAGCCAAGACCCCCCGACTAGCGGGAGAGAGACCCAGTACTTC
CASSQDPPTSGRETQYF
>TRBV6-1|.|TRBJ1-1|.
TGTGCCAGCAGTGAATATCAGGGTAACACTGAAGCTTTCTTT
CASSEYQGNTEAFF
>TRBV5-1|.|TRBJ2-7|.
TGCGCCAGCAGCTCTTCGGGGAGAAACGAGCAGTACTTC
CASSSSGRNEQYF
>TRBV5-1|TRBD1|TRBJ1-3|.
TGCGCCAGCAGCTTGGGAGGGACAGGGGACTCTGGAAACACCATATATTTT
CASSLGGTGDSGNTIYF
>TRBV2|TRBD1|TRBJ1-4|.
TGTGCCAGCAGGCGTGACAGGGGTGACGAAAAACTGTTTTTT
CASRRDRGDEKLFF
>TRBV28|.|TRBJ1-2|.
TGTGCCAGCAATTTATCCTATGGGGGGTATGGCTACACCTTC
CASNLSYGGYGYTF
>TRBV27|.|TRBJ1-5|.
TGTGCCAGCAGTTTAAAGGGGCCCGATCAGCCCCAGCATTTT
CASSLKGPDQPQHF
>TRBV6-1|.|TRBJ1-2|.
TGTGCCAGCAGTGAACCCCAGTGGGCAGGGGTAATCTATGGCTACACCTTC
CASSEPQWAGVIYGYTF
>TRBV15|TRBD1|TRBJ2-7|.
TGTGCCACCAGCAGAACTACAGGGGCGTTCTACGAGCAGTACTTC
CATSRTTGAFYEQYF
>TRBV7-9|.|TRBJ1-5|.
TGTGCCAGCAGCTTAGGGTCTACGATTAGCAATCAGCCCCAGCATTTT
CASSLGSTISNQPQHF
>TRBV2|.|TRBJ2-7|.
TGTGCCAGCAGGTGGGGGTCCGACGAGCAGTACTTC
CASRWGSDEQYF
>TRBV19|.|TRBJ2-2|.
TGTGCCAGTAGTGATGGACAGTCGGGGGCCGGGGAGCTGTTTTTT
CASSDGQSGAGELFF
>TRBV7-8|.|TRBJ2-7|.
TGTGCCAGCAACGAGAGGGGCTACGAGCAGTACTTC
CASNERGYEQYF
>TRBV4-2|.|TRBJ1-1|.
TGTGCCAGCAGCAAGGAGGGGAACACTGAAGCTTTCTTT
CASSKEGNTEAFF
>TRBV29-1|.|TRBJ2-3|once
TGCAGCCCCCCGGAGGGGGCGCCTCAAGAGGGAGATACGCAGTATTTT
CSPPEGAPQEGDTQYF
>TRBV9|TRBD1|TRBJ1-1|.
TGTGCCAGCAGCGTAGACGAATGGGCAGGGGGCCCTTTTGAAGCTTTCTTT
CASSVDEWAGGPFEAFF